This T cell receptor beta chain is drawn from a study of cytomegalovirus exposure and HLA in healthy donors (dated by TCRdb to the late 2010s). For context, the study as a whole: A later analysis indicated that the 95 to 150 validation repertoires were generated on the platform also employed for the approximately 700 repertoires of the first cohort. The study was designed to test whether signatures of past pathogen exposure could be identified by cataloging public T cell receptors. In addition to the first cohort of roughly 700 subjects, a separate validation cohort of 100 to 150 different subjects was used. To predict cytomegalovirus infection status, the study combined high-throughput TCR immunosequencing, statistical association of individual TCRs with disease status, and machine learning. What the research found in general, with its limitations: Across donors, most TCR sequences were observed very rarely, whereas some public TCRs were present in many individuals. The validation cohort had no HLA typing available for a later analysis, so co-occurrence within that cohort was assessed over all 130 or so repertoires. The classifier was reported to diagnose cytomegalovirus status with high specificity and sensitivity in both the original and validation cohorts. Of the cluster scores, about 94% were above 0 in a later analysis, which found that TCRs clustered in the first cohort also tended to co-occur in the 120 validation repertoires. According to the authors, the approach could potentially be generalized to other disease states and immunological phenotypes. In the study, some 160 TCR beta chains were listed as associated with cytomegalovirus. In vitro tests confirmed that a few of the cytomegalovirus-associated TCR beta chains recognize cytomegalovirus antigens.

Library generation was performed with the immunoSEQ multiplex PCR assay. The paper's data handling went like this. A statistical classification framework was built for diagnosing cytomegalovirus status from the catalog of TCR beta chain sequences. TCRdb's version of the immuneACCESS table is confined to in-frame rearrangements and falls short of the full clone set. An unresolved V gene accounts for under half of the shortfall where checked; the remainder is of unknown origin. The V and J calls and clone size were taken over from that table, and D and trimming were inferred from the DNA. The sample yields fewer than 400,000 clones; roughly 87% were counted once. In total, the top ten clones hold about 0.96% of the sample. Separate from the approximately 670-subject first cohort, the validation cohort of 120 subjects was the group to which the donors belonged. Only a few counts were recorded for this clone. Its antigen is currently not known. No much larger clone is present one base from it, and per-base qualities are unavailable.

Including the terminal cysteine and phenylalanine, the CDR3 comprises 10 residues. Only the CDR3 part of the read is kept: 30 bases, read in frame from the first base. Material for sequencing was PBMCs. The chain is made from TRBV12-1 and TRBJ1-4; TRBD1 is the table's D call and was not checked against the DNA. TRBV12-1 is an annotated pseudogene. The sequence was collected from a man aged 25 to 45 in good health and CMV-seronegative. The CDR3 region reads CASNNEKLFF. The bases read TGTGCCAGCAACAACGAAAAACTGTTTTTT.